The count of the clone carrying this T cell receptor (beta chain) is one. The antigen is not known. These data are taken from a study of OX40 agonist ivuxolimab in advanced cancers. As for the study in general: Ivuxolimab was administered intravenously to patients at 0.01 to 10 mg/kg every 2 weeks. There were three patients with partial responses, one having hepatocellular carcinoma and two cutaneous melanoma. General study results and limits: The average count of expanded clones was higher among CD8+ T cells than among CD4+.

TCRdb's copy holds only in-frame clones and misses some; the assay was immunoSEQ multiplex PCR. This table has about 90,000 clones, more than 80% appearing once. Blood specimens came from baseline, cycle 4 day 1, and cycle 7 day 1. The clonotype originates from an adult with an advanced solid tumor such as melanoma, head and neck, liver or kidney cancer. Sequenced here: CD4+ or CD8+ T cells sorted from blood, sampled in a trial of the OX40 agonist ivuxolimab.

CDR3 protein: CASGLSPNSPLHF. The CDR3 DNA reads as TGTGCTAGTGGTTTGTCACCGAATTCACCCCTCCACTTT. This chain links TRBV12-5 with TRBJ1-6; D not resolved. CDR1 and CDR2 from the germline V gene are LGHNT and FRNRAP. Between the trimmed V and J ends, which lost 2 bases and 7 bases, there was a span of 6 bases. CDR3 length equals 13 residues.